This record concerns one TCR beta chain sequence. Its antigen is currently not known. Base qualities are not recorded, but no much larger clone differs from it by a single base. The data are from a study of T cell changes during pregnancy in multiple sclerosis (dated by TCRdb to between 2018 and 2021). Looking at the study overall: In women with multiple sclerosis, the researchers looked at how the T cell repertoire shifted as pregnancy progressed.

The library was obtained by the immunoSEQ multiplex PCR assay. TCRdb obtained this table from immuneACCESS and retained in-frame rearrangements with V and J assigned. These tables miss some clones; where compared with another copy, unresolved V genes account for less than half of the shortfall, and the remainder is unexplained. In all, the sample holds under 45,000 clones, and 94% of those were seen once. Together, the top ten hold 0.35% of the sample. Relative to germline, V is 5 bases shorter and J is 2 bases shorter, with 9 bases between their ends. CDR1 and CDR2, per the germline V gene, are LGHNT and FRNRAP. Including the terminal cysteine and phenylalanine, the CDR3 comprises 14 residues. This entry keeps only the CDR3 DNA: 42 bases, framed from base 1.

The clonotype originates from a female donor with multiple sclerosis, enrolled in a pregnancy study. The receptor chain draws on TRBV12-5 and TRBJ2-2; tentative D gene TRBD1, with 5 bases matching. The sample here was CD4+ T cells from peripheral blood mononuclear cells, taken after pregnancy. The DNA sequence is TGTGCTAGTGGTCTGGACATAAACACCGGGGAGCTGTTTTTT. Translated, this is CASGLDINTGELFF. The CDR3 plus the reference TRBV12-5 and TRBJ2-2 genes for the other parts give the full variable domain: DARVTQTPRHKVTEMGQEVTMRCQPILGHNTVFWYRQTMMQGLELLAYFRNRAPLDDSGMPKDRFSAEMPDATLATLKIQPSEPRDSAVYFCASGLDINTGELFFGEGSRLTVL.